These 28 T cell receptor beta chains were all obtained from the same sample, sequenced in a study of cytomegalovirus exposure and HLA in healthy donors. PCR involved 60 Vbeta and 13 Jbeta primers. The method was immunoSEQ multiplex PCR; TCRdb's version includes in-frame clones alone and lacks a portion of them. The table lists 85,000 to 100,000 clones, around three quarters of them singletons. Sample: PBMCs. Every receptor here comes from a male donor in good health and CMV-seropositive.

This chain uses TRBV9 with TRBJ2-7, with a possible D match to TRBD2 (5 bases). The germline V gene encodes CDR1 SGDLS and CDR2 YYNGEE. The CDR3 is 14 amino acids. Trimming pared 0 bases from V and 8 bases from J, leaving 15 bases between. Here the CDR3 DNA reads TGTGCCAGCAGCGTAGAGGATACCCCGGGGAAGCAGTACTTC. Translated: CASSVEDTPGKQYF.

V is TRBV27 and J is TRBJ1-1; D uncertain. The length of the CDR3 is 11 residues. Trimming took 8 bases from V and 6 from J, leaving 10 bases between them. Germline V gene data show CDR1 as MNHEY and CDR2 as SMNVEV (reference sequence). The CDR3 coding sequence is TGTGCCAGCCTTGCGGGCTCTGAAGCTTTCTTT. Translation: CASLAGSEAFF.

The chain couples TRBV7-3 to TRBJ2-1, with 8 bases lining up with TRBD2. Germline trimming cut 1 base from V and 3 bases from J; bases unmatched to any gene: 2. Germline values: CDR1 SGHTA, CDR2 FQGTGA. CDR3 length: 15 residues. The DNA for the CDR3 is TGTGCCAGCAGCTTAATGCTAGCGGGCTACAATGAGCAGTTCTTC. Translation gives CASSLMLAGYNEQFF.

V usage is TRBV2 and J usage is TRBJ1-2; the match to TRBD1 covers 8 bases. The ends lost 6 bases at V and 9 bases at J; junction bases unmatched: 15. The CDR3 spans 15 residues. Germline V lookup: CDR1 SNHLY, CDR2 FYNNEI. CDR3 nucleotide sequence: TGTGCCAGCAGGGACAAAACAGGGGGTGGGCCCCGCTACACCTTC. Encoded protein: CASRDKTGGGPRYTF.

The V call is TRBV2, the J call TRBJ1-1; 9 bases are a match to TRBD1. The CDR3 loop spans 14 amino acids. In germline, CDR1 is SNHLY, CDR2 FYNNEI. The J segment lost 5 bases and the V segment lost 6 bases, leaving 7 bases of the junction unmatched. The CDR3 sequence is CASRGDRVGTEAFF. The CDR3 region has the DNA TGTGCCAGCAGGGGGGACAGGGTGGGGACTGAAGCTTTCTTT. Based on the CDR3 plus reference TRBV2 and TRBJ1-1, the full variable domain is EPEVTQTPSHQVTQMGQEVILRCVPISNHLYFYWYRQILGQKVEFLVSFYNNEISEKSEIFDDQFSVERPDGSNFTLKIRSTKLEDSAMYFCASRGDRVGTEAFFGQGTRLTVV.

The V call is TRBV15, the J call TRBJ1-2; D is undetermined. V lost 0 bases to trimming and J lost 6 bases, with 14 bases between them. The CDR3 runs 15 residues. The germline gives CDR1 LNHNV, CDR2 YYDKDF (reference sequence). The CDR3 region has the DNA TGTGCCACCAGCAGAGATCGGGCGGACTACCATGGCTACACCTTC. Protein sequence: CATSRDRADYHGYTF.

This chain joins TRBV7-2 and TRBJ1-3; 7 nucleotides align to TRBD1. CDR1 is SGHTA, CDR2 FQGNSA, per germline. V lost 6 bases, J lost 5 bases, and 7 bases stayed unmatched. The CDR3 is 14 amino acids. In DNA form, the CDR3 reads TGTGCCAGCAGTCCGGGACAGACAAGAAACACCATATATTTT. Its translation is CASSPGQTRNTIYF.

This chain joins TRBV2 and TRBJ2-7, with 10 bases that match TRBD1. The CDR3 contains 14 residues. With V trimmed by 6 bases and J by 0 bases, 2 bases remained unmatched. Germline CDR1 reads SNHLY; CDR2 reads FYNNEI. CDR3 region: CASSRDRGSYEQYF. The DNA for the CDR3 is TGTGCCAGCAGCCGGGACAGGGGCTCCTACGAGCAGTACTTC.

The chain carries TRBV11-3 and TRBJ2-7; 7 bases match TRBD1. V was clipped by 6 bases and J by 3 bases; unmatched bases: 8. This CDR3 has 14 residues. CDR1 SGHNT and CDR2 YENEEA come from the germline V gene. CDR3 region: CASSQGRGFYEQYF. The DNA of the CDR3 is TGTGCCAGCAGTCAAGGCAGGGGGTTCTACGAGCAGTACTTC.

The chain uses TRBV7-9 and TRBJ1-2; D gene uncertain. CDR1 and CDR2 (germline): SEHNR, FQNEAQ (reference sequence). CDR3 length: 15 residues. Trimming left V 1 base short and J 8 bases short, with 17 bases between. This chain's CDR3 is CASSLGEGNALGYTF. In nucleotides, the CDR3 is TGTGCCAGCAGCTTAGGGGAGGGCAACGCACTCGGCTACACCTTC.

The chain recombines TRBV13 with TRBJ2-3; 10 positions agree with TRBD2. With 7 bases clipped from V and 1 base from J, the junction kept 2 bases outside the gene matches. This CDR3 has 14 amino acids. Germline values: CDR1 PRHDT, CDR2 FYEKMQ (reference sequence). The CDR3 here is CASNLAGGTDTQYF. The DNA for the CDR3 is TGTGCCAGCAATCTAGCGGGGGGCACAGATACGCAGTATTTT.

V and J are TRBV30 and TRBJ1-1; TRBD1 might be the D (5 bases). This CDR3 region has 11 residues. V gave up 8 bases and J gave up 8 bases, with 15 bases separating them. CDR1 is GTSNPN and CDR2 is SVGIG in the germline V gene (reference sequence). The chain's CDR3 is CARYWAGEAFF. Written as DNA, the CDR3 is TGTGCCCGATACTGGGCAGGGGAAGCTTTCTTT.

This clone is a singleton in its sample. The chain carries TRBV5-5 and TRBJ1-2, with 9 bases fitting TRBD1. CDR1 and CDR2 from the germline V gene are SGHKS and YYEKEE (reference sequence). J gave up 8 bases and V 1 base, and 9 bases lay outside the gene matches. The CDR3 contains 15 residues. The CDR3 bases are TGTGCCAGCAGCTTGACCGGACAGGGGATCGGGGGCTACACCTTC. Its translation is CASSLTGQGIGGYTF.

This chain links TRBV6-1 with TRBJ1-5, with TRBD1 identical over 9 bases. The CDR3 has 15 amino acids. Germline V gene sequence: CDR1 MNHNS, CDR2 SASEGT. V lost 4 bases and J lost 5; bases outside the gene matches: 6. The CDR3 bases are TGTGCCAGCAGTGTGACAGGGGGGATCGATCAGCCCCAGCATTTT. Translating gives CASSVTGGIDQPQHF.

V and J are TRBV5-1 and TRBJ1-1; 8 bases align to TRBD1. Germline-derived CDR1 and CDR2 are SGHRS and YFSETQ. V lost 3 bases and J lost 1; bases outside the gene matches: 5. The CDR3 is 15 residues long. Written as DNA, the CDR3 is TGCGCCAGCAGCTCCGGGACAGGCACGAACACTGAAGCTTTCTTT. This sequence encodes CASSSGTGTNTEAFF.

The chain recombines TRBV10-1 with TRBJ2-7, with 7 bases that match TRBD1. Germline CDR1 and CDR2: WNHNN and SYGVQD (reference sequence). With 2 bases clipped from V and 4 bases from J, the junction kept 8 bases outside the gene matches. This CDR3 is built from 15 residues. The CDR3 DNA reads as TGCGCCAGCAGTGAGACCTCAGGGGGACGGTACGAGCAGTACTTC. Amino acids: CASSETSGGRYEQYF.

The chain carries TRBV4-2 and TRBJ1-3; 8 bases map to TRBD1. V lost 6 bases and J lost 6; bases outside the gene matches: 7. CDR1 LGHNA and CDR2 YNFKEQ come from the germline V gene. The CDR3 spans 14 residues. DNA of the CDR3: TGTGCCAGCAGGACTCAGGGGGCCGAAAACACCATATATTTT. This codes for CASRTQGAENTIYF.

The chain uses TRBV4-1 and TRBJ1-4; tentatively, D is TRBD1 (5 bases). From germline, CDR1 is MGHRA and CDR2 YSYEKL. The CDR3 runs to 14 residues. The ends were cut back, 1 base at V and 8 bases at J, with 11 bases in the middle. Here the CDR3 reads CASSQAARGEKLFF. CDR3 DNA: TGCGCCAGCAGCCAAGCAGCCCGGGGGGAAAAACTGTTTTTT.

The gene calls are TRBV4-3 and TRBJ2-7; a weak D match, TRBD1 (5 bases). The CDR3 runs 16 residues. Germline CDR1 LGHNA, CDR2 YSLEER. V shed 0 bases and J shed 4 bases, with 16 bases lying between them. CDR3 region: CASSQDAGHPRYEQYF. CDR3 nucleotides: TGCGCCAGCAGCCAAGACGCCGGACACCCGAGATACGAGCAGTACTTC.

The chain employs TRBV5-8 and TRBJ2-2; 11 nucleotides line up with TRBD1. Germline V gene data show CDR1 as SGHTS and CDR2 as YDEGEE. The junction had 11 bases not matched to a gene; V was cut back by 6 bases and J by 7 bases. This CDR3 has 16 amino acids. In nucleotides, the CDR3 is TGTGCCAGCATCTTCGGGACAGGGGGAGGCGGCGGGGAGCTGTTTTTT. Its protein is CASIFGTGGGGGELFF. The variable domain in full, completed from reference TRBV5-8 and TRBJ2-2, reads EAGVTQSPTHLIKTRGQQATLRCSPISGHTSVYWYQQALGLGLQFLLWYDEGEERNRGNFPPRFSGRQFPNYSSELNVNALELEDSALYLCASIFGTGGGGGELFFGEGSRLTVL.

The CDR3 coding sequence is TGTGCCAGCAGTCCCCGGGACAGCGGCTTGTATGGCTACACCTTC. As protein: CASSPRDSGLYGYTF. The V call is TRBV2, the J call TRBJ1-2; 7 bases fit TRBD1. Per germline, CDR1 SNHLY and CDR2 FYNNEI. The ends lost 5 bases at V and 5 bases at J; junction bases unmatched: 11. There are 15 residues in the CDR3.

V gene TRBV7-9 combines with J gene TRBJ2-2; the D gene is possibly TRBD1 (6 bases). Trimming pared 1 base from V and 3 bases from J, leaving 9 bases between. The CDR3 has 15 residues. Germline loops: CDR1 SEHNR, CDR2 FQNEAQ (reference sequence). CDR3 nucleotide sequence: TGTGCCAGCAGCTTAGAGGACAGTTACACCGGGGAGCTGTTTTTT. This translates into CASSLEDSYTGELFF.

This clone occurred once. V gene TRBV9 combines with J gene TRBJ1-4; tentative D call: TRBD1 (6 bases). CDR1 SGDLS and CDR2 YYNGEE come from the germline V gene. Trimming took off 4 bases at V and 8 bases at J, with 18 bases between the two ends. This CDR3 contains 15 residues. The CDR3 protein is CASSPRTDRIEKLFF. In DNA form, the CDR3 reads TGTGCCAGCAGCCCCCGGACAGACAGGATCGAAAAACTGTTTTTT. The full variable domain, in which reference TRBV9 and TRBJ1-4 provide the parts outside the CDR3, is DSGVTQTPKHLITATGQRVTLRCSPRSGDLSVYWYQQSLDQGLQFLIQYYNGEERAKGNILERFSAQQFPDLHSELNLSSLELGDSALYFCASSPRTDRIEKLFFGSGTQLSVL.

V gene TRBV5-4 combines with J gene TRBJ1-2; weak D call: TRBD1 (5 bases). Germline V gives CDR1 SGHNT, CDR2 YYREEE (reference sequence). The CDR3 sequence is 14 residues long. The ends were cut back, 1 base at V and 10 bases at J, with 17 bases in the middle. The CDR3 here is CASSLKQEGFVYTF. The DNA of the CDR3 is TGTGCCAGCAGCTTGAAACAGGAGGGTTTCGTCTACACCTTC.

The rearrangement joins TRBV5-4 to TRBJ2-1; 12 bases align to TRBD2. Per the germline V gene, CDR1 is SGHNT and CDR2 is YYREEE (reference sequence). The CDR3 sequence is 15 residues long. The V gene end was trimmed by 3 bases and the J gene end by 5 bases; junction bases not matched to a gene: 3. CDR3 bases: TGTGCCAGCAGCTCCCGACTAGCGGGGGACAATGAGCAGTTCTTC. This codes for CASSSRLAGDNEQFF.

This clone was seen just once. The chain has TRBV19 and TRBJ2-1, with TRBD1 matching 11 bases. The CDR3 extends over 17 amino acids. Germline assignment: CDR1 LNHDA and CDR2 SQIVND (reference sequence). Trimming removed 6 bases from V and 4 bases from J; junction bases left unmatched: 11. This chain's CDR3 is CASRPSFGDRGYNEQFF. The CDR3 bases are TGTGCCAGTAGGCCATCCTTTGGGGACAGGGGGTACAATGAGCAGTTCTTC. Drawing the rest from reference TRBV19 and TRBJ2-1, the complete variable domain is DGGITQSPKYLFRKEGQNVTLSCEQNLNHDAMYWYRQDPGQGLRLIYYSQIVNDFQKGDIAEGYSVSREKKESFPLTVTSAQKNPTAFYLCASRPSFGDRGYNEQFFGPGTRLTVL.

The chain couples TRBV11-3 to TRBJ2-2; a possible D gene is TRBD1 (5 bases). V was pared by 5 bases and J by 6 bases, with 10 bases between. The CDR3 loop spans 13 amino acids. Germline values: CDR1 SGHNT, CDR2 YENEEA. The CDR3 DNA is TGTGCCAGCAGCCTAAAAGGGGCCGGGGAGCTGTTTTTT. Translated: CASSLKGAGELFF.

This chain's CDR3 is CASSLGQGNMNTEAFF. For the CDR3, the DNA is TGTGCCAGCAGCCTTGGACAGGGCAACATGAACACTGAAGCTTTCTTT. The V gene is TRBV5-6, the J gene TRBJ1-1, with TRBD1 matching over 8 bases. In germline, CDR1 is SGHDT, CDR2 YYEEEE. The CDR3 contains 16 residues. The trim removed 4 bases at V and 0 bases at J, leaving 8 bases unmatched.